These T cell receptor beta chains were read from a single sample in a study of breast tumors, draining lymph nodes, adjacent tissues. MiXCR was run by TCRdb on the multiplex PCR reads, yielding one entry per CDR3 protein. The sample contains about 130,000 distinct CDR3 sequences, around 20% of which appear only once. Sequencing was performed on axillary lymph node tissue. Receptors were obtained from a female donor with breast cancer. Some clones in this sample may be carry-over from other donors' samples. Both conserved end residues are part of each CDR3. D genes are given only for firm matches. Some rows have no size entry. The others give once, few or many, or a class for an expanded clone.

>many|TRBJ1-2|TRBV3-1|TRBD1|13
TGTGCCAGCAGCCAGGGTCAGGGGGTCGGCTACACCTTC
CASSQGQGVGYTF
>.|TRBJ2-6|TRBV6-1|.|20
TGTGCCAGCAGTCCAAACCCCACAGGTCCCCTTAGCTCTGGGGCCAACGTCCTGACTTTC
CASSPNPTGPLSSGANVLTF
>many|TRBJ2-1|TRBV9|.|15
TGTGCCAGCAGCGCCCCAGCGGGCTCCTACAATGAGCAGTTCTTC
CASSAPAGSYNEQFF
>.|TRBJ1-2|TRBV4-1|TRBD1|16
TGCGCCAGCAGTCCTACAGGGGGGGGAGCTAACTATGGCTACACCTTC
CASSPTGGGANYGYTF
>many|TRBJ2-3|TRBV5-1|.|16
TGCGCCAGCAGCTCTACCGGGTTCCGCCTCGCAGATACGCAGTATTTT
CASSSTGFRLADTQYF
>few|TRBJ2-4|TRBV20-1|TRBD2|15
TGCAGTGCTAGAGACTCGCGGGGGGCCAAAAACATTCAGTACTTC
CSARDSRGAKNIQYF
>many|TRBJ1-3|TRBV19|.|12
TGTGCCAGTCCAGACTCTGGAAACACCATATATTTT
CASPDSGNTIYF
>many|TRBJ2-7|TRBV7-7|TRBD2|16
TGTGCTAGCAGCCCTGTTAGCGGGAGGACCACCTACGAGCAGTACTTC
CASSPVSGRTTYEQYF
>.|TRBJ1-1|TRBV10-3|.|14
TGTGCCATCAGTGGTACAGGGTACGGCACTGAAGCTTTCTTT
CAISGTGYGTEAFF
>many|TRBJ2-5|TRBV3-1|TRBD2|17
TGTGCCAGCAGCCAAAGGATACTGGGACTAGCTGCGGAGACCCAGTACTTC
CASSQRILGLAAETQYF
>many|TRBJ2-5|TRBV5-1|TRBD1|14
TGCGCCAGCAGGTGGACAGGGGGCGGTGAGACCCAGTACTTC
CASRWTGGGETQYF
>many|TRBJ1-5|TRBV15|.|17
TGTGCCACCAGCAGAGATGACACCTCCCCGGGGAATCAGCCCCAGCATTTT
CATSRDDTSPGNQPQHF
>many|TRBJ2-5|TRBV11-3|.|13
TGTGCCAGCAGCCGCGGGATTAGGGAGACCCAGTACTTC
CASSRGIRETQYF
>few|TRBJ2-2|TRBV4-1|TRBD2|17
TGCGCCAGCAGCCAAGATAGGCTAGCGGGGGGGGCCGGGGAGCTGTTTTTT
CASSQDRLAGGAGELFF
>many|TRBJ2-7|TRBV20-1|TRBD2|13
TGCAGTGGCGCGACTAGCGGGGTCTACGAGCAGTACTTC
CSGATSGVYEQYF
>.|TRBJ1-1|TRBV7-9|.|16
TGTGCCAGCAGCCGAAAGGGAATTATGATTGACACTGAAGCTTTCTTT
CASSRKGIMIDTEAFF
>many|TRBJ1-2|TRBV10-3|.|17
TGTGCCATCAGTGACGGTTGGGACGAATACCTTGCGGGTGGCTACACCTTC
CAISDGWDEYLAGGYTF
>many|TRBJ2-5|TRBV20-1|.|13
TGCAGTGCTAGAATAACAGGGATGGAGACCCAGTACTTC
CSARITGMETQYF
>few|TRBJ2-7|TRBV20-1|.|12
TGCAGTGCTAGAGGGTTTGGATACGGGCAGTACTTC
CSARGFGYGQYF
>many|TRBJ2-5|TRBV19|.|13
TGTGCCAGTAGTATATCCCCAAGTGAGACCCAGTACTTC
CASSISPSETQYF
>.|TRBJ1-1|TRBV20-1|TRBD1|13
TGCAGTGCCGACGGGCAGGGGGCTAATGAAGCTTTCTTT
CSADGQGANEAFF
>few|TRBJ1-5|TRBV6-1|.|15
TGTGCCAGCAGTGACAGAGTTTATAGCAATCAGCCCCAGCATTTT
CASSDRVYSNQPQHF
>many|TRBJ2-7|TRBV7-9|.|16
TGTGCCAGCAGCAGTCTCTCGGGTGGGCGGCTCGTCGAGCAGTACTTC
CASSSLSGGRLVEQYF
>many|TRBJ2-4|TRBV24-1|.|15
TGTGCCACCAGTGAGGCAGGGTCGGCCAAAAACATTCAGTACTTC
CATSEAGSAKNIQYF
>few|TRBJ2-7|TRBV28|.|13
TGTGCCAGCAACCGCGACACGAAGTACGAGCAGTACTTC
CASNRDTKYEQYF
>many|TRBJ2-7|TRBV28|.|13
TGTGCCAGCTCGGAGGGGCCACTCTACGAGCAGTACTTC
CASSEGPLYEQYF
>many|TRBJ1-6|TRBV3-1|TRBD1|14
TGTGCCAGCAACGACAGGGACTATAATTCACCCCTCCACTTT
CASNDRDYNSPLHF
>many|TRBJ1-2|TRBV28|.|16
TGTGCCAGCCTCGAGCCCCCAGGAGGACGGGGCGATGGCTACACCTTC
CASLEPPGGRGDGYTF
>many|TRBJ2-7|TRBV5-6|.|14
TGTGCCAGCAGCTTGTGGTGGAGCTCCTACGAGCAGTACTTC
CASSLWWSSYEQYF
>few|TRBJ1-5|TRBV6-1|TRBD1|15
TGTGCCAGCAGAACCCTCGGGACAGTTAATCAGCCCCAGCATTTT
CASRTLGTVNQPQHF
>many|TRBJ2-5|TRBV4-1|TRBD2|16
TGCGCCAGCAGCCCCCGAGTTACGGGGGGGCACAGGGCCCAGTACTTC
CASSPRVTGGHRAQYF
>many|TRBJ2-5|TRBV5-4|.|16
TGTGCCAGCAGCTTGGTGGGGGGGCCGCAGAAAGAGACCCAGTACTTC
CASSLVGGPQKETQYF
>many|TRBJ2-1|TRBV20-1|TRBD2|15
TGCAGTGCTAGAGATTACGGACTAGCGGGGACAACGGGGTTCTTC
CSARDYGLAGTTGFF
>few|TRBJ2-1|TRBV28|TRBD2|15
TGTGCCAGCAGTCCCCTAGCGGGAACACCCTCTCCTCGGGTCTTC
CASSPLAGTPSPRVF
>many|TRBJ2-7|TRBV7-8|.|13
TGTGCCAGCAGCTTATGGAGTGAACACGAGCAGTACTTC
CASSLWSEHEQYF
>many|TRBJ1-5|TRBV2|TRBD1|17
TGTGCCAGCAGTGAATTTATAACAACCGACAGGGCCCGGCCCCAGCATTTT
CASSEFITTDRARPQHF
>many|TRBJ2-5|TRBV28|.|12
TGTGCCAGCAGTTTGCCCCTAGGGTCCCAGTACTTC
CASSLPLGSQYF
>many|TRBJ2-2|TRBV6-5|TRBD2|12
TGTGCCAGCAAGGGCGGGAGCGGGGAGCTGTTTTTT
CASKGGSGELFF
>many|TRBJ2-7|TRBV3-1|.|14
TGTGCCAGCAGACTACAGGGTGACTCCTACGAGCAGTACTTC
CASRLQGDSYEQYF
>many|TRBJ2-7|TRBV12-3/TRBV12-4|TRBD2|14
TGTGCCAGCAGTTTAAGACTAGCGGGAGACGAGCAGTACTTC
CASSLRLAGDEQYF
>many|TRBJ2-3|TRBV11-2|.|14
TGTGCCAGCAGCGTCAGCCAGTGGTACGATACGCAGTATTTT
CASSVSQWYDTQYF
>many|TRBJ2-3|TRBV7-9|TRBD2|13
TGTGCCAGCAGCCTTAGCGGGGCAGATACGCAGTATTTT
CASSLSGADTQYF
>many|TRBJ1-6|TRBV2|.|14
TGTGCCAGCAGTGGTCAGATTAACAATTCACCCCTCCACTTT
CASSGQINNSPLHF
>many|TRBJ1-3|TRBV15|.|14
TGTGCCACCAGCATCCCGGGACACTTAAACACCATATATTTT
CATSIPGHLNTIYF
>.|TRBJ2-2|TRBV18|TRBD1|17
TGTGCCAGCTCACCACGACAGGGGGGCGCGAACACCGGGGAGCTGTTTTTT
CASSPRQGGANTGELFF
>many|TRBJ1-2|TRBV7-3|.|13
TGTGCCAGCAGCTTACAGGGAAACTATGGCTACACCTTC
CASSLQGNYGYTF
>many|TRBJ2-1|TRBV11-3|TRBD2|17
TGTGCCAGCAGCTTAGAGGTCCGGGGCGGGAGCCGGAATGAGCAGTTCTTC
CASSLEVRGGSRNEQFF
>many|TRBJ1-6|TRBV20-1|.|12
TGCAGTGCTCGGGACTATAATTCACCCCTCCACTTT
CSARDYNSPLHF
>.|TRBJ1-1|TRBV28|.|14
TGTGCCAGCAGTTTGTCCGACAGGTCGACTAAAGCTTTCTTT
CASSLSDRSTKAFF
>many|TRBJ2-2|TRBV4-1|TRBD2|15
TGCGCCAGCAGCCATGAGACTAGCGGGACCGGGGAGCTGTTTTTT
CASSHETSGTGELFF
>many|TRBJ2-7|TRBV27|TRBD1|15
TGTGCCAGCATGAAGTTGGGACAGGGGATTTACGAGCAGTACTTC
CASMKLGQGIYEQYF
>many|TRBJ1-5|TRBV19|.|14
TGTGCCAGTAGTAGTCATGGGGGTTGGCAGCCCCAGCATTTT
CASSSHGGWQPQHF
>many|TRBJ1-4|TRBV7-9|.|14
TGTGCCAGCAGCTTAGATTCAGTAAATGAAAAACTGTTTTTT
CASSLDSVNEKLFF